This passage covers 18 T cell receptor beta chains from one sample sequenced in a study of cytomegalovirus exposure and HLA in healthy donors. Clones were read by immunoSEQ multiplex PCR, and TCRdb kept only the in-frame ones, dropping some. Of approximately 240,000 clones in the sample, around nine tenths were seen once. The specimen was PBMCs. The receptors were sampled from a woman younger than 35 in good health and CMV-seronegative.

This chain connects TRBV6-5 to TRBJ2-7; D is possibly TRBD2 (5 bases). Germline V gives CDR1 MNHEY, CDR2 SVGAGI. CDR3 length: 11 residues. V shed 8 bases and J shed 3 bases, with 8 bases lying between them. CDR3: CASFRGYEQYF. CDR3 coding DNA: TGTGCCAGCTTCCGGGGCTACGAGCAGTACTTC.

This chain joins TRBV5-1 and TRBJ1-4, with 10 positions matching TRBD1. The V gene end was trimmed by 0 bases and the J gene end by 7 bases; junction bases not matched to a gene: 9. Germline V gives CDR1 SGHRS, CDR2 YFSETQ. This CDR3 has 17 residues. The CDR3 nucleotides read TGCGCCAGCAGCTTGGGGGACAGGGGACGGGGAATTGAAAAACTGTTTTTT. As protein: CASSLGDRGRGIEKLFF.

The table lists this clone with a count of one. J is TRBJ2-7 and V is TRBV18, with 7 positions matching TRBD1. Germline V lookup: CDR1 KGHSH, CDR2 LQKENI. Trimming removed 5 bases from V and 5 bases from J; junction bases left unmatched: 3. The CDR3 has 12 amino acids. The CDR3 nucleotides read TGTGCCAGCTCAAAAACAGGGGACGAGCAGTACTTC. Protein sequence: CASSKTGDEQYF.

V is TRBV28 and J is TRBJ1-3, with TRBD1 matching 9 bases. Losses at the gene ends were 6 bases for V and 0 bases for J; bases not matched to a gene: 6. The germline V gene has CDR1 MDHEN and CDR2 SYDVKM. CDR3 length: 16 residues. CDR3 residues: CASSPRQGGSGNTIYF. The CDR3 DNA reads as TGTGCCAGCAGCCCTCGACAGGGGGGCTCTGGAAACACCATATATTTT.

This rearrangement joins TRBV19 to TRBJ1-1, with a possible D match to TRBD1 (6 bases). Germline CDR1 is LNHDA and CDR2 is SQIVND (reference sequence). This CDR3 has 15 amino acids. Trimming took off 3 bases at V and 3 bases at J, with 14 bases between the two ends. The CDR3 nucleotides read TGTGCCAGTAGTATCTGGTCGACAGGAGACACTGAAGCTTTCTTT. This encodes CASSIWSTGDTEAFF. Filled out from reference TRBV19 and TRBJ1-1, the complete variable domain reads DGGITQSPKYLFRKEGQNVTLSCEQNLNHDAMYWYRQDPGQGLRLIYYSQIVNDFQKGDIAEGYSVSREKKESFPLTVTSAQKNPTAFYLCASSIWSTGDTEAFFGQGTRLTVV.

V and J are TRBV7-6 and TRBJ2-1; 10 nucleotides match TRBD2. The CDR3 runs to 15 residues. Germline V gene lookup returns CDR1 SGHVS and CDR2 FNYEAQ. V lost 4 bases and J lost 7; bases outside the gene matches: 7. The CDR3 reads CASSSPSGRKNEQFF. The CDR3 DNA reads TGTGCCAGCAGCTCCCCTAGCGGGAGAAAGAATGAGCAGTTCTTC.

The chain uses TRBV6-1 and TRBJ1-5; tentatively, D is TRBD1 (5 bases). Germline V gives CDR1 MNHNS, CDR2 SASEGT. V dropped 2 bases and J dropped 6 bases, with 11 bases sitting between them. CDR3 length: 14 residues. In DNA form, the CDR3 reads TGTGCCAGCAGTGAATCGCAGGGAGGTCAGCCCCAGCATTTT. It yields the protein CASSESQGGQPQHF.

The CDR3 bases are TGCAGCGCCCGGGGGGGCGGAAACACTGAAGCTTTCTTT. Translated, it gives CSARGGGNTEAFF. The chain has TRBV29-1 and TRBJ1-1; D possibly corresponds to TRBD1 (6 bases). Germline values: CDR1 SQVTM, CDR2 ANQGSEA. Trimming removed 7 bases at V and 2 bases at J, with 14 bases between. This CDR3 comprises 13 residues.

V and J are TRBV4-2 and TRBJ1-5, with a weak D call TRBD1 (5 bases). This CDR3 is built from 15 residues. Germline V gives CDR1 LGHNA, CDR2 YNFKEQ. Trimming left V 1 base short and J 0 bases short, with 7 bases between. The chain's CDR3 is CASSQGTGSNQPQHF. Written as DNA, the CDR3 is TGTGCCAGCAGCCAAGGAACAGGTAGCAATCAGCCCCAGCATTTT.

The rearrangement joins TRBV19 to TRBJ1-1, with D tentatively TRBD1 (5 bases). There are 15 residues in the CDR3. CDR1 is LNHDA, CDR2 SQIVND, per germline (reference sequence). V shed 4 bases and J shed 4 bases, with 16 bases lying between them. The CDR3 DNA follows: TGTGCCAGTAGTAAGGGGTTCCCCGGGAGCACTGAAGCTTTCTTT. This encodes CASSKGFPGSTEAFF.

CDR3 residues: CASSYPRGEQFF. The DNA for the CDR3 is TGTGCCAGCAGTTACCCTAGGGGGGAGCAGTTCTTC. The chain combines TRBV6-5 with TRBJ2-1; tentative D call: TRBD1 (6 bases). Between the trimmed V and J ends, which lost 2 bases and 10 bases, there was a span of 9 bases. The CDR3 contains 12 residues. The germline V gene encodes CDR1 MNHEY and CDR2 SVGAGI.

This sequence joins TRBV30 and TRBJ2-7; 9 nucleotides line up with TRBD1. The CDR3 sequence is 13 residues long. Losses at the gene ends were 6 bases for V and 4 bases for J; bases not matched to a gene: 7. Germline V CDR1 and CDR2: GTSNPN, SVGIG (reference sequence). CDR3 in amino acids: CACLPDRGYEQYF. DNA for the CDR3: TGTGCCTGCCTCCCGGACAGGGGTTACGAGCAGTACTTC.

The chain links TRBV28 to TRBJ1-5, with D possibly TRBD1 on 5 matching bases. Germline assignment: CDR1 MDHEN and CDR2 SYDVKM. The CDR3 has 16 residues. V lost 1 base, J lost 3 bases, and 13 bases lay in between. The CDR3 DNA reads TGTGCCAGCAGTTTATTTCGGGGGGTTGACAATCAGCCCCAGCATTTT. Encoded protein: CASSLFRGVDNQPQHF.

The CDR3 loop reads CASSLSQGERAGELFF. CDR3 coding DNA: TGTGCCAGCAGTTTATCCCAGGGGGAAAGGGCCGGGGAGCTGTTTTTT. The V gene is TRBV28, the J gene TRBJ2-2; 7 nucleotides match TRBD1. The CDR3 is 16 amino acids. After removal of 1 base from V and 6 bases from J, the junction contained 8 bases not matched to a gene. In germline, CDR1 is MDHEN, CDR2 SYDVKM.

This rearrangement joins TRBV9 to TRBJ2-2, with 8 positions matching TRBD2. This CDR3 comprises 17 residues. V dropped 1 base and J dropped 3; count of bases not matched to a gene: 8. Germline V lookup: CDR1 SGDLS, CDR2 YYNGEE. Here the CDR3 DNA reads TGTGCCAGCAGCGTACCCCACGGGAGGGATCACACCGGGGAGCTGTTTTTT. This translates into CASSVPHGRDHTGELFF.

The gene calls are TRBV7-9 and TRBJ1-6, with D possibly matching TRBD1 (5 bases). V shed 5 bases and J shed 0 bases, with 14 bases lying between them. This CDR3 is 17 amino acids long. The germline gives CDR1 SEHNR, CDR2 FQNEAQ (reference sequence). Here the CDR3 reads CASSSGRGSSYNSPLHF. The CDR3 DNA reads as TGTGCCAGCAGCAGTGGACGGGGGAGCTCCTATAATTCACCCCTCCACTTT.

The chain recombines TRBV4-1 with TRBJ1-4, with D hard to call. There are 18 residues in the CDR3. Trimming stripped 1 base from V and 5 bases from J, with 20 bases between. The germline gives CDR1 MGHRA, CDR2 YSYEKL. The DNA for the CDR3 is TGCGCCAGCAGCCAAGTACTGGGCCCGCGCTTAATAAATGAAAAACTGTTTTTT. Its translation: CASSQVLGPRLINEKLFF.

This chain uses TRBV6-6 with TRBJ1-3; a weak D match, TRBD1 (5 bases). The CDR3 is made up of 16 amino acids. Germline V gives CDR1 MNHNY, CDR2 SVGAGI (reference sequence). V was cut by 6 bases and J by 0 bases, with 15 bases left in between. The CDR3 reads CASSRPRGSSGNTIYF. CDR3 coding DNA: TGTGCCAGCAGCAGACCGCGGGGGAGCTCTGGAAACACCATATATTTT.